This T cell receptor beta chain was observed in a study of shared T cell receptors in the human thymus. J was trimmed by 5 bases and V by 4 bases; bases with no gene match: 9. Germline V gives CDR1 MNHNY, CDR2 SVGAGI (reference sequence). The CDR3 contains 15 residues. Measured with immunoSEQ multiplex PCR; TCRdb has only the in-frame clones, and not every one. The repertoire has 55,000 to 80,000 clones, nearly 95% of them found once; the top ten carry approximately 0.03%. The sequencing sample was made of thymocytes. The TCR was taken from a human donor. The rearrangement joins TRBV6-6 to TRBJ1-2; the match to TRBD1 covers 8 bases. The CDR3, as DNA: TGTGCCAGCAGTTTTGACAGGGGAAGAGCTTATGGCTACACCTTC. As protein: CASSFDRGRAYGYTF.